The source of this TCR beta chain is a study of response to subunit inactivated influenza vaccine. In TCRdb, the RT-PCR reads were re-called with MiXCR into one record per CDR3 protein. The table lists 650,000 to 800,000 distinct CDR3 sequences, less than 20% of them singletons. The V gene's germline CDR1 is SGHRS and CDR2 YFSETQ. V shed 2 bases, J shed 6 bases, and the junction held 2 bases outside the gene matches. The CDR3 length is 12 residues. Study results and caveats: Few additional T cells are recruited per seasonal influenza vaccination, authors suggested.

This clonotype was counted only a few times. Its antigen is unidentified. The origin of this receptor is a man aged 45 to 65 who received an inactivated influenza vaccine. This chain links TRBV5-1 with TRBJ2-7; 7 positions agree with TRBD1. The specimen comprised PBMCs from blood, sampled more than 4 days after vaccination. CDR3 loop: CASSFDRAEQYF. CDR3 nucleotides: TGCGCCAGCAGCTTCGACAGGGCCGAGCAGTACTTC.